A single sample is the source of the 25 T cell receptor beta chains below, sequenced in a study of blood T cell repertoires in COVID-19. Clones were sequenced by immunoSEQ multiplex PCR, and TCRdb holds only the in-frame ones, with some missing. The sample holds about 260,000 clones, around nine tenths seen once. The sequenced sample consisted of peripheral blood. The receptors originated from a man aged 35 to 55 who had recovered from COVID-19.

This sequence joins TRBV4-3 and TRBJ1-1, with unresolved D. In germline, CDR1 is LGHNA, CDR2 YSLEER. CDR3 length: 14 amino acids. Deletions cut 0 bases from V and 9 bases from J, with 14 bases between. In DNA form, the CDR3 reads TGCGCCAGCAGCCAAGATACGGGAACAGCTAAAGCTTTCTTT. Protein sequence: CASSQDTGTAKAFF.

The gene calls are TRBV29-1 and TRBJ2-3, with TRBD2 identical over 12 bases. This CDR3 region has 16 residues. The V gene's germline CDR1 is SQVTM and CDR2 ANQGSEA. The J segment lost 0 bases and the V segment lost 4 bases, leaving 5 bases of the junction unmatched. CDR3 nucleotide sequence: TGCAGCGTTGTCGGACTAGCGGGACTTAGCACAGATACGCAGTATTTT. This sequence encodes CSVVGLAGLSTDTQYF.

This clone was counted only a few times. DNA for the CDR3: TGTGCCAGCAACCCGGGGGAGTGGACTGAAGCTTTCTTT. It specifies CASNPGEWTEAFF. The chain employs TRBV6-5 and TRBJ1-1; D may be TRBD1 (5 bases). Germline CDR1 MNHEY, CDR2 SVGAGI. The CDR3 totals 13 residues. The ends were cut back, 7 bases at V and 5 bases at J, with 14 bases in the middle.

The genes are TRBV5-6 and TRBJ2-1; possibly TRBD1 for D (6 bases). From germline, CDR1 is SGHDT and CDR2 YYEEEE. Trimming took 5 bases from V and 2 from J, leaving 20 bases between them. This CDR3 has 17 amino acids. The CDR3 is CASSWGNRVVAYNEQFF. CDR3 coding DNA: TGTGCCAGCAGTTGGGGTAACAGGGTAGTGGCCTACAATGAGCAGTTCTTC. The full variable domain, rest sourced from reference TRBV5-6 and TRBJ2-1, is DAGVTQSPTHLIKTRGQQVTLRCSPKSGHDTVSWYQQALGQGPQFIFQYYEEEERQRGNFPDRFSGHQFPNYSSELNVNALLLGDSALYLCASSWGNRVVAYNEQFFGPGTRLTVL.

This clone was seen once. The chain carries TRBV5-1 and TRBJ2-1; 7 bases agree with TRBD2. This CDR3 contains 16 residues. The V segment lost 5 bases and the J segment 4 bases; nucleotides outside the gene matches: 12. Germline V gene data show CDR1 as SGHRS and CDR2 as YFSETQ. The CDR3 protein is CASSSGGSGTYNEQFF. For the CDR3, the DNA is TGCGCCAGCAGTTCGGGGGGTAGCGGAACTTACAATGAGCAGTTCTTC.

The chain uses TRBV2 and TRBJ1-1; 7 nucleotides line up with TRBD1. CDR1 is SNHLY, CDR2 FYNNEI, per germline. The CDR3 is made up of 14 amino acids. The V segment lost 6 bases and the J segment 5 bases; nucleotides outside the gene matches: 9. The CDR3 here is CASSRGTDRTEAFF. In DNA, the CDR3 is TGTGCCAGCAGCCGCGGGACAGATAGAACTGAAGCTTTCTTT. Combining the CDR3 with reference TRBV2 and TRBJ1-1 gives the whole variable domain EPEVTQTPSHQVTQMGQEVILRCVPISNHLYFYWYRQILGQKVEFLVSFYNNEISEKSEIFDDQFSVERPDGSNFTLKIRSTKLEDSAMYFCASSRGTDRTEAFFGQGTRLTVV.

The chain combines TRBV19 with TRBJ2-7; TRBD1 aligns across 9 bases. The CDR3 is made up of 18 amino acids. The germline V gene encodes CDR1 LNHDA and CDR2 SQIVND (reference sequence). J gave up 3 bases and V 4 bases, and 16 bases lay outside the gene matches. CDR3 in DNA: TGTGCCAGTAGTACATCCGGGACAGGGTCGACGAAGGGCTACGAGCAGTACTTC. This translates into CASSTSGTGSTKGYEQYF.

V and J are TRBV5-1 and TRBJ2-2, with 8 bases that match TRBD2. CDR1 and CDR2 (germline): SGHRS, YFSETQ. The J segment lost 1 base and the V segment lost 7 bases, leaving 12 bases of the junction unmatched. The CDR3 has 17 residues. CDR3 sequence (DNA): TGCGCCAGCCCCTGGGCACCCGGGGGGGAGAACACCGGGGAGCTGTTTTTT. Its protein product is CASPWAPGGENTGELFF.

Here the CDR3 DNA reads TGTGCCAGCAGTCCTTATATGCGAGAGACCCAGTACTTC. Its protein product is CASSPYMRETQYF. This sequence joins TRBV12-3 or TRBV12-4 and TRBJ2-5; D unresolved. Trimming removed 5 bases from V and 4 bases from J, with 11 bases in between. The CDR3 is 13 amino acids.

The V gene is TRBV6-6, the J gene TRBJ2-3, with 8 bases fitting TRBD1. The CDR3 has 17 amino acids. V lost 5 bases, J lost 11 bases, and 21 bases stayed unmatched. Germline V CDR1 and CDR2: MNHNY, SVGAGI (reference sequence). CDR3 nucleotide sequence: TGTGCCAGCAGTCCACAGGGGGACCGACGGCTGGCCGTCGGGCAGTATTTT. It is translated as CASSPQGDRRLAVGQYF.

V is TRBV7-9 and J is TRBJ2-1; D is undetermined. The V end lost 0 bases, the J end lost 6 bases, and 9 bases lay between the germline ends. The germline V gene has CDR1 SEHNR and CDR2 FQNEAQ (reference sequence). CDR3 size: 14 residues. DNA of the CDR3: TGTGCCAGCAGCTTAGCGCAACTACCCAATGAGCAGTTCTTC. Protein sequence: CASSLAQLPNEQFF.

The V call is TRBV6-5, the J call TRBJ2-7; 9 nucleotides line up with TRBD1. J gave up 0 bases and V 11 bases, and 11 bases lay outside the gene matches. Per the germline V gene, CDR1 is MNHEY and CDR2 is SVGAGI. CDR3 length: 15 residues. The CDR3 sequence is CASPGTGRSSYEQYF. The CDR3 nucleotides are TGTGCCTCCCCGGGGACAGGGCGAAGCTCCTACGAGCAGTACTTC.

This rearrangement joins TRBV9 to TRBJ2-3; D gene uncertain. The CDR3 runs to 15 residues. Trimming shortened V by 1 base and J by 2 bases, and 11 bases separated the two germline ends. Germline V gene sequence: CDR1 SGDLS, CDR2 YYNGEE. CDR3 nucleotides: TGTGCCAGCAGCGTACTACCGGGTGTCACAGATACGCAGTATTTT. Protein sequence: CASSVLPGVTDTQYF.

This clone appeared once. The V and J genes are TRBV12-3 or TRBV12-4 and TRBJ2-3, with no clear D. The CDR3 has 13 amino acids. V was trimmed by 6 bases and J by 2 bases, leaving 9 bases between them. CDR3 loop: CASRPEATDTQYF. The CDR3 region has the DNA TGTGCCAGCAGACCCGAGGCCACAGATACGCAGTATTTT.

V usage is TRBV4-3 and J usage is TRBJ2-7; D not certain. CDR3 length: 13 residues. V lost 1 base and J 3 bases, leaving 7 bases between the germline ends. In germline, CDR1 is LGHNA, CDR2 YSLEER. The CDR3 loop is CASSQGRSYEQYF. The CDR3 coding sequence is TGCGCCAGCAGCCAAGGACGGAGCTACGAGCAGTACTTC.

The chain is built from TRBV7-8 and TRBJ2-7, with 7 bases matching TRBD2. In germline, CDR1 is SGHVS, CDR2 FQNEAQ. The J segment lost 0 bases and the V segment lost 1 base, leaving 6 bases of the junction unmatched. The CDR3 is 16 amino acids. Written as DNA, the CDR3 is TGTGCCAGCAGCTTAGGGAGGGGCGGGGGCTCCTACGAGCAGTACTTC. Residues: CASSLGRGGGSYEQYF.

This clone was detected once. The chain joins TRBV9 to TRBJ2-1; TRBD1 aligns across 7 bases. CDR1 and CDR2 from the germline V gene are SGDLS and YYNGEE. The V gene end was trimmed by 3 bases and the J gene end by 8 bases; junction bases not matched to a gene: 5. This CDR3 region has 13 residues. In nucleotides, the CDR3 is TGTGCCAGCAGCGCACAGGGGTTAGATGAGCAGTTCTTC. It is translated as CASSAQGLDEQFF.

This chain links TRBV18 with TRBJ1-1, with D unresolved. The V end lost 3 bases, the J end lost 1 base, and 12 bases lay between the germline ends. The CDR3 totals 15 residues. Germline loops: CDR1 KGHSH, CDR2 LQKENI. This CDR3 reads CASSPPLWANTEAFF. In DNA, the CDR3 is TGTGCCAGCTCACCCCCTCTTTGGGCGAACACTGAAGCTTTCTTT.

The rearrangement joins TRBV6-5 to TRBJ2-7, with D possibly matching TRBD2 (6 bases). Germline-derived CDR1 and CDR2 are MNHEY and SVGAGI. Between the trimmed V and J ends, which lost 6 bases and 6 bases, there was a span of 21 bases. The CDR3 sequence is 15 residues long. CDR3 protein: CASSPMSGVTAEQYF. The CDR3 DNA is TGTGCCAGCAGCCCCATGTCGGGAGTTACCGCCGAGCAGTACTTC.

CDR3 loop: CASSQVGLSGIEDTQYF. The CDR3 nucleotides read TGTGCCAGCAGCCAAGTGGGCTTAAGCGGGATCGAAGATACGCAGTATTTT. The chain uses TRBV4-2 and TRBJ2-3; TRBD2 matches 7 bases. Trimming took 1 base from V and 5 from J; bases not matched to a gene: 12. The CDR3 contains 17 residues. From germline, CDR1 is LGHNA and CDR2 YNFKEQ.

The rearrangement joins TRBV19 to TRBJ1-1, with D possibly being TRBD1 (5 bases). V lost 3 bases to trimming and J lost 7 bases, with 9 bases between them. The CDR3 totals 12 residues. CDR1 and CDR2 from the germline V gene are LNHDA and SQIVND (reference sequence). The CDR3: CASSMGGGEAFF. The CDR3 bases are TGTGCCAGTAGTATGGGGGGAGGTGAAGCTTTCTTT.

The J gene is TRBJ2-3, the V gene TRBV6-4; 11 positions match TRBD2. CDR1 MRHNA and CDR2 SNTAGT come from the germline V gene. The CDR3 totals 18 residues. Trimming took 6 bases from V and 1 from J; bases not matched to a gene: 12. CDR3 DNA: TGTGCCAGCAGGGTAACTAGCGGGAGCCGGCTGCGCACAGATACGCAGTATTTT. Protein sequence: CASRVTSGSRLRTDTQYF.

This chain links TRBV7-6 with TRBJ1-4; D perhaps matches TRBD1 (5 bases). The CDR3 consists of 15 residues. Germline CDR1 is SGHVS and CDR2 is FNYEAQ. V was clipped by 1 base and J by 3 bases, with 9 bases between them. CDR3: CASSLEGSANEKLFF. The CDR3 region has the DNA TGTGCCAGCAGCTTAGAGGGGTCAGCTAATGAAAAACTGTTTTTT.

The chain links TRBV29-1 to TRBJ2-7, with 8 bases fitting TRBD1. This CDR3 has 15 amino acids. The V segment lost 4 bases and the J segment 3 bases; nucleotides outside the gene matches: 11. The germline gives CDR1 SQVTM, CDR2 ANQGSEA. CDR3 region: CSVGRTGMGGYEQYF. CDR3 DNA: TGCAGCGTTGGGAGGACAGGGATGGGGGGCTACGAGCAGTACTTC.

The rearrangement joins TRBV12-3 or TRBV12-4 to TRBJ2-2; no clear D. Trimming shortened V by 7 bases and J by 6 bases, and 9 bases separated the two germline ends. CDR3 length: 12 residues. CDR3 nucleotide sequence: TGTGCCAGCACCCAGGCTCCCGGGGAGCTGTTTTTT. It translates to CASTQAPGELFF.